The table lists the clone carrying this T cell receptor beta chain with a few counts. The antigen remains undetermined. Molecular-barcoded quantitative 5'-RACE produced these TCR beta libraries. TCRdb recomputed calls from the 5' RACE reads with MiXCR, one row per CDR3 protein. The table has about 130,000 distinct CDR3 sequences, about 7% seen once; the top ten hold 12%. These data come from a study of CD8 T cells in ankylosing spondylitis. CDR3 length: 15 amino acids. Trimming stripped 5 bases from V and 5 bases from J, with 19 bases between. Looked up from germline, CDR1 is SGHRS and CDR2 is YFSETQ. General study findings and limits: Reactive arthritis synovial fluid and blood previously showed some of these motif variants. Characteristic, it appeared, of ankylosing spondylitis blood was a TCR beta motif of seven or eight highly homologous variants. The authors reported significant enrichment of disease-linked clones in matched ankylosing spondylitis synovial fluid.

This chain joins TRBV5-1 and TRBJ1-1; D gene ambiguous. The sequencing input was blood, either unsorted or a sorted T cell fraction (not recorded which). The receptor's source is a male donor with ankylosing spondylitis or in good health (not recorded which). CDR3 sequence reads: CASRRPEAGETEAFF. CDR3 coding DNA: TGCGCCAGCAGAAGACCTGAAGCCGGGGAAACTGAAGCTTTCTTT.